This is a list of T cell receptor beta chains from one sample in a study of OX40 agonist ivuxolimab in advanced cancers. TCRdb's copy holds only in-frame clones and misses some; the assay was immunoSEQ multiplex PCR. The repertoire holds about 120,000 clones, over 75% seen once, with about 0.55% in the top ten. This material consisted of CD4+ or CD8+ T cells sorted from blood, taken in a trial of the OX40 agonist ivuxolimab. These receptors were taken from an adult with an advanced solid tumor such as melanoma, head and neck, liver or kidney cancer. The CDR3 runs from the conserved cysteine through the conserved F or W. The D gene is left open where the match is weak. The size field is filled for only some rows; it gives once, few, many or a size class.

NA TRBJ1-1 NA TRBV6-5 TGTGCCAGCAGTTACTTCCTAGCGGGGGGGCGAGGTGTAGCTTTCTTT CASSYFLAGGRGVAFF
NA TRBJ1-4 TRBD1 TRBV27 TGTGCCAGCAGGGACGGGACAGGGGGCAGGGAAAAACTGTTTTTT CASRDGTGGREKLFF
NA TRBJ2-7 NA TRBV19 TGTGCCAGTAGTACCCAGGGGTCCTACGAGCAGTACTTC CASSTQGSYEQYF
NA TRBJ2-7 NA TRBV7-2 TGTGCCAGCAGCTTAGAGGGGGGGCCCTACGAGCAGTACTTC CASSLEGGPYEQYF
NA TRBJ1-1 NA TRBV7-9 TGTGCCAGCAGCTCCGATAGGGCCGTTTACACTGAAGCTTTCTTT CASSSDRAVYTEAFF
NA TRBJ1-5 TRBD1 TRBV19 TGTGCCAGTAGTCTAACGGGACAGATTTATCAGCCCCAGCATTTT CASSLTGQIYQPQHF
NA TRBJ2-1 NA TRBV18 TGTGCCAGCTCACCACAGGGGAGAGACAATGAGCAGTTCTTC CASSPQGRDNEQFF
NA TRBJ2-7 NA TRBV7-2 TGTGCCAGCAGTCCCGCGTTGGTCTCCTACGAGCAGTACTTC CASSPALVSYEQYF
NA TRBJ2-7 NA TRBV7-8 TGTGCCAGCAGCCCCGCCAGAGCGGCGATCTACGAGCGGTACTTC CASSPARAAIYERYF
NA TRBJ2-1 TRBD2 TRBV4-1 TGCGCCAGCAGCCAAGGGCTAGCGGGGGGGCACAATGAGCAGTTCTTC CASSQGLAGGHNEQFF
NA TRBJ2-3 NA TRBV19 TGTGCCAGTGAGGACCGTAGCACAGATACGCAGTATTTT CASEDRSTDTQYF
NA TRBJ1-1 NA TRBV5-1 TGCGCCAGCAGCCCACAGGGAGAAGGCACTGAAGCTTTCTTT CASSPQGEGTEAFF
NA TRBJ2-7 NA TRBV18 TGTGCCAGCTCACCACCGAGGACGGCCTACGAGCAGTACTTC CASSPPRTAYEQYF
NA TRBJ2-7 TRBD1 TRBV2 TGTGCCAGCAGCGAAAGACAGGGCGCACAGCAGTACTTC CASSERQGAQQYF
NA TRBJ2-5 NA TRBV5-1 TGCGCCAGCAGCTTGGATGGCAGCCCGCAAGAGACCCAGTACTTC CASSLDGSPQETQYF
NA TRBJ2-2 NA TRBV18 TGTGCCAGCTCAAGCCTGGCCGGGGAGCTGTTTTTT CASSSLAGELFF
few TRBJ2-5 NA TRBV7-9 TGTGCCAGCAGCTTGGGACACCAAGAGACCCAGTACTTC CASSLGHQETQYF
NA TRBJ2-5 NA TRBV5-6 TGTGCCAGCAGCCACCGGGACACACGCCAAGAGACCCAGTACTTC CASSHRDTRQETQYF
NA TRBJ2-6 NA TRBV19 TGTGCCAGTAGACACCGCCTGGGCTTGTCGGAGTCTGGGGCCAACGTCCTGACTTTC CASRHRLGLSESGANVLTF
NA TRBJ1-3 TRBD1 TRBV7-2 TGTGCCAGCAGCCAAACAGGGGCTGGAAACACCATATATTTT CASSQTGAGNTIYF
NA TRBJ2-7 NA TRBV7-9 TGTGCCAGCAGCTTTGGATCCGGGGCTAGGGGCGAGCAGTACTTC CASSFGSGARGEQYF
NA TRBJ2-1 TRBD2 TRBV11-2 TGTGCCAGCAGCTTAGGTCGGGGGGGATACAATGAGCAGTTCTTC CASSLGRGGYNEQFF
NA TRBJ2-2 NA TRBV11-2 TGTGCCAGCAGCTTGGCATCCCCGCCCGGGGAGCTGTTTTTT CASSLASPPGELFF
NA TRBJ2-1 NA TRBV29-1 TGCAGCGTGGGAATCCCCCTTTCCTACAATGAGCAGTTCTTC CSVGIPLSYNEQFF
NA TRBJ1-2 NA TRBV7-9 TGTGCCAGCAGTCTCGGACTGCCATCCCATGGCTACACCTTC CASSLGLPSHGYTF
NA TRBJ1-4 NA TRBV19 TGTGCCAGTAGTTTCCAGGGTGAAAAACTGTTTTTT CASSFQGEKLFF
NA TRBJ1-1 TRBD1 TRBV10-1 TGCGCCAGCAGTCCGGGACAGGGGGCTCGGACTGAAGCTTTCTTT CASSPGQGARTEAFF
NA TRBJ1-6 NA TRBV7-9 TGTGCCAGCAGCTTAAGAGGGGCCGGGGATTCACCCCTCCACTTT CASSLRGAGDSPLHF
once TRBJ2-5 NA TRBV18 TGTGCCAGCTCACCAATCAGGGAGGTGCAAGAGACCCAGTACTTC CASSPIREVQETQYF
NA TRBJ1-2 NA TRBV28 TGTGCCAGCAGTTACTCGTTCGTATCTGGCTACACCTTC CASSYSFVSGYTF
once TRBJ1-2 NA TRBV6-5 TGTGCCGTCGGACGCTACACCTTC CAVGRYTF
NA TRBJ2-7 NA TRBV29-1 TGCAGCGTCCGCCGGGGGCTCTACTTCGAGCAGTACTTC CSVRRGLYFEQYF
NA TRBJ1-3 NA TRBV6-5 TGTGCCAGCAGTTATTCCGGGAATGGAAACACCATATATTTT CASSYSGNGNTIYF
NA TRBJ2-3 TRBD1 TRBV28 TGTGCCAGCAGTCTGTCCGGGACAGGAGGTTCAGATACGCAGTATTTT CASSLSGTGGSDTQYF
once TRBJ1-5 TRBD1 TRBV28 TGTGCCAGCAGGCCAAGGGACAGGGGGAGCCAGCCCCAGCATTTT CASRPRDRGSQPQHF
NA TRBJ1-6 NA TRBV7-2 TGTGCCAGCACCCCCCCCGGGACAATTAATTCACCCCTCCACTTT CASTPPGTINSPLHF
NA TRBJ1-4 NA TRBV28 TGTGCCAGCAGTTTGACAGATCAGGAAAAACTGTTTTTT CASSLTDQEKLFF
NA TRBJ1-6 TRBD1 TRBV7-7 TGTGCTAGCAGCTTCGGACAGGGGGATAATTCACCCCTCCACTTT CASSFGQGDNSPLHF
NA TRBJ1-2 NA TRBV10-3 TGTGCCATCAGTGAGTCGGCGGAGTATGGCTACACCTTC CAISESAEYGYTF
NA TRBJ1-1 TRBD1 TRBV5-5 TGTGCCAGCAGCTTGAGGGGGCTCACTGAAGCTTTCTTT CASSLRGLTEAFF